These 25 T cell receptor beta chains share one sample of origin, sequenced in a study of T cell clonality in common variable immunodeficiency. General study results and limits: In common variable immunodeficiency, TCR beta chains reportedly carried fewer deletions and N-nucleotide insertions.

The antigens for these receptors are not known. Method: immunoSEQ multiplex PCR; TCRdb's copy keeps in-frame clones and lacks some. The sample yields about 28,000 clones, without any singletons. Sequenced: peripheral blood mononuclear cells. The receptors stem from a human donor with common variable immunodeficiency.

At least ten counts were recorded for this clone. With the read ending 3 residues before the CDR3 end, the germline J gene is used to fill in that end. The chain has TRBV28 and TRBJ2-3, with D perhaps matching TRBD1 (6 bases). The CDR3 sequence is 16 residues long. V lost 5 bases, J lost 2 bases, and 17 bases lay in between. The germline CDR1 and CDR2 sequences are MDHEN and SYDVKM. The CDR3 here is CASSDATGVITDTQYF. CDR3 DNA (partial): TGTGCCAGCAGTGATGCGACAGGCGTCATCACAGATACG.

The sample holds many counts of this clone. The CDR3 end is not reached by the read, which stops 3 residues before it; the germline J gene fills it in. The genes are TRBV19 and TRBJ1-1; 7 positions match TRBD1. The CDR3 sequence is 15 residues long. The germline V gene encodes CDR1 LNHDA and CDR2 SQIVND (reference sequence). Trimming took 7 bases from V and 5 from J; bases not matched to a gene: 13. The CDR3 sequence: CASKSLNQGVTEAFF. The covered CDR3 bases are TGTGCCAGTAAATCTCTTAATCAGGGGGTGACTGAA.

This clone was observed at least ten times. The covered CDR3 bases are TGTGCCAGCAGCCAAAGGGGGGGGCGTACCACTGAA. Translated: CASSQRGGRTTE. Given in full, the CDR3 is CASSQRGGRTTEAFF. The chain employs TRBV7-9 and TRBJ1-1, with D possibly matching TRBD1 (6 bases). The CDR3 extends 3 residues past the end of the read, so its final part is completed from the germline J gene. CDR3 size: 15 residues. CDR1 is SEHNR, CDR2 FQNEAQ, per germline (reference sequence). The V end was cut by 5 bases, the J end by 4 bases, with 17 bases between.

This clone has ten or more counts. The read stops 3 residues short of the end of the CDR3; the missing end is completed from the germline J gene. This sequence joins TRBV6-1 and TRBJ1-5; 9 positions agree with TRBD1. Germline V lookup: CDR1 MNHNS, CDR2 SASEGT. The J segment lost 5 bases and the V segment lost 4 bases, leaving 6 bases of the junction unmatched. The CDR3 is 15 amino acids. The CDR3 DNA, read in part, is TGTGCCAGCAGTGCCCGGGACAGGGTCGATCAGCCC. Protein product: CASSARDRVDQP. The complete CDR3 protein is CASSARDRVDQPQHF.

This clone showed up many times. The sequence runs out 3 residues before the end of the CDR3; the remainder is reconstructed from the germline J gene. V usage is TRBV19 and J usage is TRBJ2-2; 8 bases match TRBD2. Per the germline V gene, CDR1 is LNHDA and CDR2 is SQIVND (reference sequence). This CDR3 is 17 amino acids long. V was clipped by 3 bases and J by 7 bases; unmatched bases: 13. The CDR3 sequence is CASSIERGAGVGGELFF. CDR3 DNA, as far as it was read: TGTGCCAGTAGTATTGAAAGAGGAGCGGGAGTTGGCGGGGAG.

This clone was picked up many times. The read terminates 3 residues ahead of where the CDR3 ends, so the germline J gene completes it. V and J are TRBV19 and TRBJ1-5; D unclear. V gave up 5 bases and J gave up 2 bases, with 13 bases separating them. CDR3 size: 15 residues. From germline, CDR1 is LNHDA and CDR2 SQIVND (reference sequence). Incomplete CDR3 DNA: TGTGCCAGTAGTGAGGGCCGATACGGCAATCAGCCC. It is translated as CASSEGRYGNQP. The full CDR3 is CASSEGRYGNQPQHF.

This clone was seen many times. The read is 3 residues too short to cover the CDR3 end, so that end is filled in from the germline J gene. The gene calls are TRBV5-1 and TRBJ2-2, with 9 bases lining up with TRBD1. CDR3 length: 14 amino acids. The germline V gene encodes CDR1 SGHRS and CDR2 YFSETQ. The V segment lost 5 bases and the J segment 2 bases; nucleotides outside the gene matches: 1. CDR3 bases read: TGCGCCAGCAGACAGGGGGCCAACACCGGGGAG. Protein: CASRQGANTGE. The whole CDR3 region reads CASRQGANTGELFF.

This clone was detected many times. CDR3 DNA (partial): TGCGCCAGCAGCCCCGGGACTAGCGGGAGTCCCATCTACGAG. Translated: CASSPGTSGSPIYE. The complete CDR3 protein is CASSPGTSGSPIYEQYF. The V gene is TRBV5-1, the J gene TRBJ2-7; 14 bases are shared with TRBD2. The CDR3 end is not reached by the read, which stops 3 residues before it; the germline J gene fills it in. Germline V CDR1 and CDR2: SGHRS, YFSETQ. V was pared by 4 bases and J by 3 bases, with 9 bases of the junction left unmatched. The CDR3 is made up of 17 amino acids. Drawing the rest from reference TRBV5-1 and TRBJ2-7, the complete variable domain is KAGVTQTPRYLIKTRGQQVTLSCSPISGHRSVSWYQQTPGQGLQFLFEYFSETQRNKGNFPGRFSGRQFSNSRSEMNVSTLELGDSALYLCASSPGTSGSPIYEQYFGPGTRLTVT.

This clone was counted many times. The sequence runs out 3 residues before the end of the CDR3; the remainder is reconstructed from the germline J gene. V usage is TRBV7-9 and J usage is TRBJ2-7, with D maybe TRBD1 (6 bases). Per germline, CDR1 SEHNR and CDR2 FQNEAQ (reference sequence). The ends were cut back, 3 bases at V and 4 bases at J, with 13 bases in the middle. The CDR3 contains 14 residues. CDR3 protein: CASSFGEGGYEQYF. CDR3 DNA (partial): TGTGCCAGCAGCTTTGGAGAAGGGGGATACGAG.

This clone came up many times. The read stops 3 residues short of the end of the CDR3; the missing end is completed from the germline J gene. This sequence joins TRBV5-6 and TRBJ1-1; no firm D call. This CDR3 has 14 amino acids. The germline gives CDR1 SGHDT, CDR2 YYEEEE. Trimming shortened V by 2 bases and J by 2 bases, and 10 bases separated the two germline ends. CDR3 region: CASSLEQINTEAFF. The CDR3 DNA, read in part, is TGTGCCAGCAGCTTAGAACAGATAAACACTGAA.

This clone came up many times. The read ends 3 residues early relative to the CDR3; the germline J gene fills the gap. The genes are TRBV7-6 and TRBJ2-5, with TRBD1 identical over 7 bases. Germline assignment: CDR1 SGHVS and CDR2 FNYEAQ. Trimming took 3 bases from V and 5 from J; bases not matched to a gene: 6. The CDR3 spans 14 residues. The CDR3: CASSLTGLKETQYF. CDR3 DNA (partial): TGTGCCAGCAGCTTGACAGGGCTGAAGGAGACC.

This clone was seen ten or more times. The CDR3: CASSLDRGQPQHF. The part of the CDR3 DNA that was read is TGTGCCAGCAGCTTAGACAGGGGCCAGCCC. The gene calls are TRBV7-9 and TRBJ1-5; 7 positions agree with TRBD1. The sequence runs out 3 residues before the end of the CDR3; the remainder is reconstructed from the germline J gene. With V trimmed by 1 base and J by 7 bases, 1 base remained unmatched. CDR3 size: 13 residues. Looked up from germline, CDR1 is SEHNR and CDR2 is FQNEAQ (reference sequence).

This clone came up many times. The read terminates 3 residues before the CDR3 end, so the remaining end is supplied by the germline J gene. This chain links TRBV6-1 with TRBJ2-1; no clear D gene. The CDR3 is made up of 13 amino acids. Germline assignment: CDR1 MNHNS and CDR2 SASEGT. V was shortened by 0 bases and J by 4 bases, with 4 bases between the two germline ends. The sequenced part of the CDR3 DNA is TGTGCCAGCAGTGAAGCCCAATACAATGAG. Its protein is CASSEAQYNE. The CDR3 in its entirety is CASSEAQYNEQFF.

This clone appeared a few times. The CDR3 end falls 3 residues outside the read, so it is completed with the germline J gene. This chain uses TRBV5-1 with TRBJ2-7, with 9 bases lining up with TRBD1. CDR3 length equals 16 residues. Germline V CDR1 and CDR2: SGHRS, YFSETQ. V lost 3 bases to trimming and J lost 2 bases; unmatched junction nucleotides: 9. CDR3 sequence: CASSSASGTGTYEQYF. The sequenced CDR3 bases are TGCGCCAGCAGCTCAGCGTCCGGGACAGGGACCTACGAG.

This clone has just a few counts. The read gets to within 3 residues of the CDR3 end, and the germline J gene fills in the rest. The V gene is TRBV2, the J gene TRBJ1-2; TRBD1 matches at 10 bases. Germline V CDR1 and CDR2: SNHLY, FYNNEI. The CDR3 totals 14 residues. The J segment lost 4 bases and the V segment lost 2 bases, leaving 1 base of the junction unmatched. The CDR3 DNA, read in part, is TGTGCCAGCAGTGAACGGACAGGGGGCTATGGC. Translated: CASSERTGGYG. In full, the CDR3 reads CASSERTGGYGYTF.

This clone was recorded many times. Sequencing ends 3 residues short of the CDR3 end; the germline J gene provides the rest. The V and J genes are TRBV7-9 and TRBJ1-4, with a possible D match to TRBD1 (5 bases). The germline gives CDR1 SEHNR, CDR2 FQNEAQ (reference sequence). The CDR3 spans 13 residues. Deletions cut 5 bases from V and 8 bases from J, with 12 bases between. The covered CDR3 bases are TGTGCCAGCAGCCACGAGAACAGGGAAAAA. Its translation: CASSHENREK. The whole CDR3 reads CASSHENREKLFF.

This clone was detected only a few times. The CDR3 loop reads CASTISTGLETQYF. CDR3 DNA, as far as it was read: TGTGCCAGCACCATCTCGACAGGGTTGGAGACC. The rearrangement joins TRBV2 to TRBJ2-5; TRBD1 matches at 7 bases. The read gets to within 3 residues of the CDR3 end, and the germline J gene fills in the rest. The length of the CDR3 is 14 residues. V gave up 7 bases and J gave up 5 bases; unmatched junction bases: 10. Germline values: CDR1 SNHLY, CDR2 FYNNEI.

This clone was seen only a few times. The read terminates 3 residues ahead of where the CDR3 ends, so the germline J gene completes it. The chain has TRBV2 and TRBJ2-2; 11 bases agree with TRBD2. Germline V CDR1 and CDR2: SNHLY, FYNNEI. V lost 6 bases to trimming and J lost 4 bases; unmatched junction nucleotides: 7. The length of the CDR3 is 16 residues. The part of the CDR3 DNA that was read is TGTGCCAGCAGAATAGCGGGAGGGAGAGGCACCGGGGAG. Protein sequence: CASRIAGGRGTGE. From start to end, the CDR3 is CASRIAGGRGTGELFF. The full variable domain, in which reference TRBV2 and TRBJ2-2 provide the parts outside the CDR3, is EPEVTQTPSHQVTQMGQEVILRCVPISNHLYFYWYRQILGQKVEFLVSFYNNEISEKSEIFDDQFSVERPDGSNFTLKIRSTKLEDSAMYFCASRIAGGRGTGELFFGEGSRLTVL.

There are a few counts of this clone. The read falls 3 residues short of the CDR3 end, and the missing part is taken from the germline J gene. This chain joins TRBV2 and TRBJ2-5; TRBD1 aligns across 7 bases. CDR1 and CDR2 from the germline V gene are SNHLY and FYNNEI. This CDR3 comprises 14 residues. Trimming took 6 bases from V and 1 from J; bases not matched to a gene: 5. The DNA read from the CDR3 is TGTGCCAGCAGAGCTAACAGGGGCCAAGAGACC. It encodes CASRANRGQET. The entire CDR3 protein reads CASRANRGQETQYF. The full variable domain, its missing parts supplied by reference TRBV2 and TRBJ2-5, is EPEVTQTPSHQVTQMGQEVILRCVPISNHLYFYWYRQILGQKVEFLVSFYNNEISEKSEIFDDQFSVERPDGSNFTLKIRSTKLEDSAMYFCASRANRGQETQYFGPGTRLLVL.

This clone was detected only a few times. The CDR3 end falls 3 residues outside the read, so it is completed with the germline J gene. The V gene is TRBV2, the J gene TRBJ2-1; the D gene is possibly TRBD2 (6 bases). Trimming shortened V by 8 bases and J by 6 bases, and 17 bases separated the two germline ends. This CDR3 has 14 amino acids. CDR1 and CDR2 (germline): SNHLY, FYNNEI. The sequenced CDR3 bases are TGTGCCAGCCTAGGGACTCCCCCTGGCAATGAG. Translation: CASLGTPPGNE. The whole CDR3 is CASLGTPPGNEQFF.

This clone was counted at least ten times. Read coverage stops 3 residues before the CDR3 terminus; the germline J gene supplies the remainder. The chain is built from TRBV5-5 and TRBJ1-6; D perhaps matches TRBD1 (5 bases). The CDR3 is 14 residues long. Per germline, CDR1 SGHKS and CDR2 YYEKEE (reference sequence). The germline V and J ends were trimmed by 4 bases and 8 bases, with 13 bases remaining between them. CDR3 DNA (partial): TGTGCCAGCAGCCAACAGGTGTTGGATTCACCC. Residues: CASSQQVLDSP. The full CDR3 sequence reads CASSQQVLDSPLHF. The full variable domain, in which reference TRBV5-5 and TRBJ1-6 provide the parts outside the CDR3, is DAGVTQSPTHLIKTRGQQVTLRCSPISGHKSVSWYQQVLGQGPQFIFQYYEKEERGRGNFPDRFSARQFPNYSSELNVNALLLGDSALYLCASSQQVLDSPLHFGNGTRLTVT.

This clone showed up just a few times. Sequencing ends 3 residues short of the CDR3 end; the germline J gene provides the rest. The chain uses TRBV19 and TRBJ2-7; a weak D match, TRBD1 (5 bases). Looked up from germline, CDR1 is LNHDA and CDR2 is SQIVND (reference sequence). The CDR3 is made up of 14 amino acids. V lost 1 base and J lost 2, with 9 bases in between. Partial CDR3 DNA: TGTGCCAGTAGTATAGCAAGGGGCGCCTACGAG. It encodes CASSIARGAYE. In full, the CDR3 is CASSIARGAYEQYF.

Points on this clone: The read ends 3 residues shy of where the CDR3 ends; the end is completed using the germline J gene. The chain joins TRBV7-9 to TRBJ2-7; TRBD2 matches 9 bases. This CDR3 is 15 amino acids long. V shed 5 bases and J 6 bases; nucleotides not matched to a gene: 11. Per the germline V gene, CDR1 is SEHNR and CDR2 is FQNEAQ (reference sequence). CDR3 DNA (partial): TGTGCCAGCAGCCAAAACGGACTAGCGAGTCTCGAG. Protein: CASSQNGLASLE. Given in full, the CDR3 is CASSQNGLASLEQYF.

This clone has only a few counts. Partial CDR3 DNA: TGTGCCAGCAGCTTAGGACAGGGTTGGGACTATGGC. Amino acids: CASSLGQGWDYG. The full CDR3 protein is CASSLGQGWDYGYTF. V is TRBV7-8 and J is TRBJ1-2, with TRBD1 matching 7 bases. The CDR3 end is not reached by the read, which stops 3 residues before it; the germline J gene fills it in. Germline assignment: CDR1 SGHVS and CDR2 FQNEAQ. Germline trimming cut 1 base from V and 3 bases from J; bases unmatched to any gene: 5. The CDR3 extends over 15 amino acids.

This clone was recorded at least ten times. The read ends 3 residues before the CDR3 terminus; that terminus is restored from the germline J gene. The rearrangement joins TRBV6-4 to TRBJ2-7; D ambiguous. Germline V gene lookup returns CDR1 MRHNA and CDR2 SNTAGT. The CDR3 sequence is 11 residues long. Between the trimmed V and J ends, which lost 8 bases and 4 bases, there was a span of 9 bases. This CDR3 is CASSKGYEQYF. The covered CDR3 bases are TGTGCCAGCTCTAAGGGTTACGAG.